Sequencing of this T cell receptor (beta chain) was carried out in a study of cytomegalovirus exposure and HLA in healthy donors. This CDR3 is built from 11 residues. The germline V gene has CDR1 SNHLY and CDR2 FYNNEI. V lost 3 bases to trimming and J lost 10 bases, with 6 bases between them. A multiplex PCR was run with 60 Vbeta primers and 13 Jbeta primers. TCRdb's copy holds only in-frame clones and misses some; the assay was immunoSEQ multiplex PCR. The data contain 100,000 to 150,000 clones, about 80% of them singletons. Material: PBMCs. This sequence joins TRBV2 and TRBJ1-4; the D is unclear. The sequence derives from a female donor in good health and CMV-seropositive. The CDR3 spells CASSEERKLFF. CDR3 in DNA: TGTGCCAGCAGTGAGGAGAGAAAACTGTTTTTT.